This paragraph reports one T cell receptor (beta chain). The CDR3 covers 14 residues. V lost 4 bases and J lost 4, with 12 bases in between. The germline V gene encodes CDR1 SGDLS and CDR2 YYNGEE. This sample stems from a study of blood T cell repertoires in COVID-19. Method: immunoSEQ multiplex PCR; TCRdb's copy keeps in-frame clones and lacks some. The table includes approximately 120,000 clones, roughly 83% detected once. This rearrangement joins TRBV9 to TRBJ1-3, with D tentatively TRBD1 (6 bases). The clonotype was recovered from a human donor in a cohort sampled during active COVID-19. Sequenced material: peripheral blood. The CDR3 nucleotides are TGTGCCAGCAGCCCCCTTACAGGGGGAAACACCATATATTTT. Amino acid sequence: CASSPLTGGNTIYF.